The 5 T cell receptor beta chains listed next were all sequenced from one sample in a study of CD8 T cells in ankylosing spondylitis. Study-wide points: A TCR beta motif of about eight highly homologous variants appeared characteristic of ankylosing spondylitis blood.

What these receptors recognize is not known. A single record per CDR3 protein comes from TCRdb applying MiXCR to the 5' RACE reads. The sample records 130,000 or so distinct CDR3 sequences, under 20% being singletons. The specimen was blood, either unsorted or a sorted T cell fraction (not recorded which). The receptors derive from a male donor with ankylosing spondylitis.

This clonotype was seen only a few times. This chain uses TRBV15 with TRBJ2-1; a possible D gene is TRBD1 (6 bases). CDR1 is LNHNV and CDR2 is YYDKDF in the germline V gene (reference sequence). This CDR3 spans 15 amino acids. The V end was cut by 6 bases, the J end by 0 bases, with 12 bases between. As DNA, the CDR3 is TGTGCCACCAGGAGGAAGGGGGACTCCTACAATGAGCAGTTCTTC. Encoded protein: CATRRKGDSYNEQFF.

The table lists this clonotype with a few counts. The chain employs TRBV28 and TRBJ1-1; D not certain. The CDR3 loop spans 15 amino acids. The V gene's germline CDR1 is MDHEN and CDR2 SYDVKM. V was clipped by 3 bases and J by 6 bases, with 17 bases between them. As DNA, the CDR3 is TGTGCCAGCAGTTTGCCCAGACGGCTCGGACCTGAAGCTTTCTTT. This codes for CASSLPRRLGPEAFF.

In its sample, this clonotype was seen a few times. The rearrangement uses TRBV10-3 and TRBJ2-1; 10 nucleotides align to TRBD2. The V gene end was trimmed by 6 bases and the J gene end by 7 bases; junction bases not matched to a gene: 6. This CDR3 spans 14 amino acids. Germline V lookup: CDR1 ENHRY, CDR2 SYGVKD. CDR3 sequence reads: CAISEAGGPNEQFF. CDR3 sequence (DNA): TGTGCCATCAGCGAAGCGGGAGGGCCGAATGAGCAGTTCTTC.

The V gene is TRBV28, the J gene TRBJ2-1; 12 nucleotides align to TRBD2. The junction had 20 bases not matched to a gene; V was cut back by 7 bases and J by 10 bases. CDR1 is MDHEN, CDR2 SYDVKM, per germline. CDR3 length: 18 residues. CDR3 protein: CASKMRPRLAGGPGEQFF. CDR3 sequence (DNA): TGTGCCAGCAAAATGAGACCCCGCCTAGCGGGAGGGCCAGGGGAGCAGTTCTTC.

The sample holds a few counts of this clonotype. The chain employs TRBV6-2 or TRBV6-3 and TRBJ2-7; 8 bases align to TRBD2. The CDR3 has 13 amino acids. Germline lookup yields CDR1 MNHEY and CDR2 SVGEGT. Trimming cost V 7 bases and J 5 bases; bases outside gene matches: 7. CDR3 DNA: TGTGCCAGCAATCTCGGGAGGGGGGACGAGCAGTACTTC. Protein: CASNLGRGDEQYF.